These 10 T cell receptor beta chains were all obtained from the same sample, sequenced in a study of blood T cell repertoires in COVID-19. Measured with immunoSEQ multiplex PCR; TCRdb has only the in-frame clones, and not every one. Of 50,000 or so clones detected, 83% appear once; the ten largest clones hold roughly 17%. The sample comprised peripheral blood. These receptors all come from a man aged 35 to 55 with acute or convalescent COVID-19.

The rearrangement joins TRBV19 to TRBJ1-5, with 10 bases that match TRBD1. The CDR3 contains 15 residues. The trim removed 6 bases at V and 7 bases at J, leaving 9 bases unmatched. Germline V CDR1 and CDR2: LNHDA, SQIVND (reference sequence). This CDR3 is CASRPLDRGNQPQHF. CDR3 nucleotide sequence: TGTGCCAGTAGACCTTTGGACAGGGGGAACCAGCCCCAGCATTTT.

The chain recombines TRBV29-1 with TRBJ1-1; TRBD1 matches 8 bases. V lost 6 bases to trimming and J lost 2 bases; unmatched junction nucleotides: 5. The CDR3 is 13 amino acids. Germline CDR1 SQVTM, CDR2 ANQGSEA. The CDR3 is CSVDDRGNTEAFF. CDR3 nucleotides: TGCAGCGTCGACGACAGGGGAAACACTGAAGCTTTCTTT. Full variable domain (remainder filled in from reference TRBV29-1 and TRBJ1-1): SAVISQKPSRDICQRGTSLTIQCQVDSQVTMMFWYRQQPGQSLTLIATANQGSEATYESGFVIDKFPISRPNLTFSTLTVSNMSPEDSSIYLCSVDDRGNTEAFFGQGTRLTVV.

The J gene is TRBJ2-7, the V gene TRBV27; D perhaps matches TRBD2 (5 bases). Trimming took off 3 bases at V and 1 base at J, with 10 bases between the two ends. This CDR3 has 14 amino acids. Per the germline V gene, CDR1 is MNHEY and CDR2 is SMNVEV (reference sequence). CDR3 in DNA: TGTGCCAGCAGTTTTTGGGGAGAATCCTACGAGCAGTACTTC. Translating gives CASSFWGESYEQYF.

The V and J genes are TRBV7-9 and TRBJ2-2, with D possibly being TRBD2 (5 bases). CDR3 length: 14 amino acids. The germline V gene has CDR1 SEHNR and CDR2 FQNEAQ (reference sequence). V was shortened by 2 bases and J by 4 bases, with 8 bases between the two germline ends. CDR3 DNA: TGTGCCAGCAGCTTAATAGGGAGCACCGGGGAGCTGTTTTTT. Translated: CASSLIGSTGELFF. The whole variable domain, remainder taken from reference TRBV7-9 and TRBJ2-2, is DTGVSQNPRHKITKRGQNVTFRCDPISEHNRLYWYRQTLGQGPEFLTYFQNEAQLEKSRLLSDRFSAERPKGSFSTLEIQRTEQGDSAMYLCASSLIGSTGELFFGEGSRLTVL.

Concerning this clone: At one end, the junction sequence differs from germline, possibly due to a read error. The chain uses TRBV5-1 and TRBJ1-1; perhaps TRBD1 as D (5 bases). The CDR3 runs to 13 residues. CDR1 SGHRS and CDR2 YFSETQ come from the germline V gene. The CDR3 loop reads CARSPGGGTEAFF. CDR3 DNA: TGCGCCCGCAGCCCGGGGGGGGGCACTGAAGCTTTCTTT.

The chain is built from TRBV6-1 and TRBJ2-7; D is perhaps TRBD2 (6 bases). Trimming took off 1 base at V and 9 bases at J, with 10 bases between the two ends. The germline V gene encodes CDR1 MNHNS and CDR2 SASEGT. This CDR3 is 12 amino acids long. CDR3 sequence (DNA): TGTGCCAGCAGTGAAGTTTGGGGAGGGCAGTACTTC. Its protein product is CASSEVWGGQYF.

This clone showed up just once. The genes are TRBV5-1 and TRBJ2-2, with 11 bases identical to TRBD2. The CDR3 loop spans 16 amino acids. CDR1 is SGHRS, CDR2 YFSETQ, per germline. V shed 5 bases, J shed 2 bases, and the junction held 5 bases outside the gene matches. The CDR3 sequence is CASRVGLAANTGELFF. DNA of the CDR3: TGCGCCAGCAGGGTGGGACTAGCGGCAAACACCGGGGAGCTGTTTTTT.

The V and J genes are TRBV30 and TRBJ1-3; D might be TRBD1 (5 bases). Trimming removed 8 bases from V and 0 bases from J, with 20 bases in between. The germline gives CDR1 GTSNPN, CDR2 SVGIG (reference sequence). CDR3 size: 16 residues. This CDR3 reads CAVKRQGGSSGNTIYF. The CDR3 DNA is TGTGCCGTCAAGCGCCAGGGTGGGTCCTCTGGAAACACCATATATTTT.

V and J are TRBV4-2 and TRBJ1-5; D ambiguous. Trimming stripped 4 bases from V and 3 bases from J, with 13 bases between. Per the germline V gene, CDR1 is LGHNA and CDR2 is YNFKEQ. This CDR3 comprises 15 residues. The CDR3 nucleotides read TGTGCCAGCAGCCCCTCTGGCGGATCCAATCAGCCCCAGCATTTT. Translation: CASSPSGGSNQPQHF.

The J gene is TRBJ1-2, the V gene TRBV6-5; D is ambiguous. This CDR3 spans 13 amino acids. V lost 2 bases, J lost 3 bases, and 7 bases lay in between. Germline CDR1 and CDR2: MNHEY and SVGAGI. In DNA form, the CDR3 reads TGTGCCAGCAGTTACGAGGCAGACTATGGCTACACCTTC. Residues: CASSYEADYGYTF.